A single T cell receptor (beta chain) is shown here with its context. The record originates from a study of blood T cell repertoires in COVID-19. Participants reported their clinical history, and cohort assignment relied on those reports. Either two negative PCRs, clearance, or symptom resolution qualified Cohort 3 donors as recovered. Produced via immunoSEQ multiplex PCR; TCRdb's table is partial and in-frame only. The table records some 270,000 clones, approximately 89% of them present only once. The CDR3 covers 11 residues. V was clipped by 4 bases and J by 6 bases, with 5 bases between them. Germline CDR1 SGHRS, CDR2 YFSETQ.

The receptor comes from a woman aged 60-75 years who had recovered from COVID-19. The specimen was PBMCs or T cells enriched from blood (not recorded which). The V and J genes are TRBV5-1 and TRBJ2-1, with D unresolved. The CDR3 bases are TGCGCCAGCAGCAGCTTCAATGAGCAGTTCTTC. Translation gives CASSSFNEQFF.